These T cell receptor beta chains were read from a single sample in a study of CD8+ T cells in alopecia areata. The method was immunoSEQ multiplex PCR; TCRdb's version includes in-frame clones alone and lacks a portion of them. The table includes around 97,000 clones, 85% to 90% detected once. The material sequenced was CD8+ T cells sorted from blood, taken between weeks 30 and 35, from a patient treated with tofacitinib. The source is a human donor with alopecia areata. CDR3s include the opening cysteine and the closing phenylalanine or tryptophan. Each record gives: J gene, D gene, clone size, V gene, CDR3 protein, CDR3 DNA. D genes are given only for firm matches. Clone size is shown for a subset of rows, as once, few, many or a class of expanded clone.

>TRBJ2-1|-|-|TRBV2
CASWTIFDEQFF
TGTGCCAGCTGGACTATTTTTGATGAGCAGTTCTTC
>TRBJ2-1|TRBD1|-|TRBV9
CASSDLQGHPYNEQFF
TGTGCCAGCAGCGATTTACAGGGGCACCCATACAATGAGCAGTTCTTC
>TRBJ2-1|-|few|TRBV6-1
CASSEHSRSSYNEQFF
TGTGCCAGCAGTGAGCATTCCCGAAGCTCCTACAATGAGCAGTTCTTC
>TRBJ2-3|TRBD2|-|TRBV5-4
CASSLTSGDTQYF
TGTGCCAGCAGTTTGACTAGCGGGGATACGCAGTATTTT
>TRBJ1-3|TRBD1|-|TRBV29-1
CSGGGTDRGFGNTIYF
TGCAGCGGTGGGGGGACCGACAGGGGGTTTGGAAACACCATATATTTT
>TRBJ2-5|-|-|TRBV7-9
CASSPRAGSVGETQYF
TGTGCCAGCAGCCCCCGGGCGGGTAGCGTTGGAGAGACCCAGTACTTC
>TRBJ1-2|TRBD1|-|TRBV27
CASSTQRQGAYGYTF
TGTGCCAGCAGTACCCAAAGACAGGGGGCGTATGGCTACACCTTC
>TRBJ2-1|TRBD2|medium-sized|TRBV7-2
CASSPAREGAYNEQFF
TGTGCCAGCAGCCCTGCCCGGGAGGGAGCCTACAATGAGCAGTTCTTC
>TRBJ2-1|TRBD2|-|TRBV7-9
CASSLGTSSDEQFF
TGTGCCAGCAGCTTAGGGACTAGCAGCGATGAGCAGTTCTTC
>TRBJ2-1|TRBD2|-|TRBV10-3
CAISDAGAGLPNNEQFF
TGTGCCATCAGTGACGCCGGAGCGGGACTACCCAACAATGAGCAGTTCTTC
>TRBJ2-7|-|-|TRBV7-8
CASSDGADYEQYF
TGTGCCAGCAGCGACGGTGCTGACTACGAGCAGTACTTC
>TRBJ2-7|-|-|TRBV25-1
CASSEGPYEQYF
TGTGCCAGCAGTGAGGGACCCTACGAGCAGTACTTC
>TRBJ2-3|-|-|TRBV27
CASMKNTDTQYF
TGTGCCAGCATGAAAAACACAGATACGCAGTATTTT
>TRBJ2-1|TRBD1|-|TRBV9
CASSVEGQGRDEQFF
TGTGCCAGCAGCGTAGAGGGACAGGGGCGAGATGAGCAGTTCTTC
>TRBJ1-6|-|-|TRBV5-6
CASSGGDYNSPLHF
TGTGCCAGCAGCGGGGGGGACTATAATTCACCCCTCCACTTT
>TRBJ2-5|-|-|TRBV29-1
CSHSEGGETQYF
TGCAGTCATTCGGAAGGGGGAGAGACCCAGTACTTC
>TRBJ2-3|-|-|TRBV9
CASSGTRADTQYF
TGTGCCAGCAGCGGGACGAGGGCTGATACGCAGTATTTT
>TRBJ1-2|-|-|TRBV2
CASSAGTSSNYGYTF
TGTGCCAGCAGTGCCGGGACTTCATCTAACTATGGCTACACCTTC
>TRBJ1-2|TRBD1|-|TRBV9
CASRGTGIDYGYTF
TGTGCCAGCAGAGGGACAGGGATCGACTATGGCTACACCTTC
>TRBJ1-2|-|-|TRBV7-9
CASTELQGNYGYTF
TGTGCCAGCACCGAACTTCAGGGTAACTATGGCTACACCTTC
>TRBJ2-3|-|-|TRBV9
CASSEGGTLMDTQYF
TGTGCCAGCAGCGAAGGGGGGACACTTATGGATACGCAGTATTTT
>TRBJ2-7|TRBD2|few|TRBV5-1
CASSLGSGGREEQYF
TGCGCCAGCAGCTTGGGGTCGGGAGGCCGGGAAGAGCAGTACTTC
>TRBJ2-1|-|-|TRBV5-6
CASNQMDSPVVDEQFF
TGTGCCAGCAACCAGATGGACAGCCCCGTGGTCGATGAGCAGTTCTTC
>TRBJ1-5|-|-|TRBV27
CASSLSGGQPQHF
TGTGCCAGCAGTTTATCCGGGGGTCAGCCCCAGCATTTT
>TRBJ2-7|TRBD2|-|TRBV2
CASSVDSRGVIAYEQYF
TGTGCCAGCAGTGTGGATAGCCGGGGGGTAATCGCCTACGAGCAGTACTTC
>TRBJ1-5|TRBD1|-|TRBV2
CASSDQGGYNQPQHF
TGTGCCAGCAGTGACCAGGGGGGGTACAATCAGCCCCAGCATTTT
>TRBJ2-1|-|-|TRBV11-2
CASSLESTNEQFF
TGTGCCAGCAGCTTAGAGTCTACCAATGAGCAGTTCTTC
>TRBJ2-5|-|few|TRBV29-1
CSVEDLGAEEETQYF
TGCAGCGTTGAAGATTTGGGAGCGGAAGAGGAGACCCAGTACTTC
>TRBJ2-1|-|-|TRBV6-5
CASSWDSNNEQFF
TGTGCCAGCAGTTGGGACTCAAACAATGAGCAGTTCTTC
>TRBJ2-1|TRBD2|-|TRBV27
CASSLSPGLATGVNEQFF
TGTGCCAGCAGTTTATCTCCGGGACTAGCCACGGGGGTCAATGAGCAGTTCTTC
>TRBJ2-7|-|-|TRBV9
CASSGGNSYEQYF
TGTGCCAGCAGCGGGGGCAATTCCTACGAGCAGTACTTC
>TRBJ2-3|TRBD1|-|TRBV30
CAWSRKWGQYTDTQYF
TGTGCCTGGAGTCGTAAATGGGGACAGTACACAGATACGCAGTATTTT
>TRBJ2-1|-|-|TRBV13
CASSRTGRGEQFF
TGTGCCAGCAGCCGCACCGGGCGGGGTGAGCAGTTCTTC
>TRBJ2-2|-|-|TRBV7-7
CASSLSLSDTGELFF
TGTGCTAGCAGCTTATCACTGTCTGACACCGGGGAGCTGTTTTTT
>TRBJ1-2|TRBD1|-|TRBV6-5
CASSGTGAGYTF
TGTGCCAGCAGTGGGACAGGGGCTGGCTACACCTTC
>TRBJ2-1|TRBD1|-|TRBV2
CASSGANRGYNEQFF
TGTGCCAGCAGTGGGGCAAACAGGGGTTACAATGAGCAGTTCTTC
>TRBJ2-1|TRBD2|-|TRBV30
CGGQLAGARNEQFF
TGTGGGGGCCAGCTAGCGGGGGCCAGGAATGAGCAGTTCTTC
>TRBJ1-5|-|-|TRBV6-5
CASTPSGPGPQHF
TGTGCCAGCACCCCCAGCGGGCCCGGGCCCCAGCATTTT
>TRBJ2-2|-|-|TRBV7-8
CASSLGPTGELFF
TGTGCCAGCAGCTTAGGTCCCACCGGGGAGCTGTTTTTT
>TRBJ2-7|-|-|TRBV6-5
CASSSVGTTYEQYF
TGTGCCAGCAGTTCGGTCGGGACCACCTACGAGCAGTACTTC
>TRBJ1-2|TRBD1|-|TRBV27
CASGRPGGVYGYTF
TGTGCCAGCGGACGACCAGGGGGCGTCTATGGCTACACCTTC
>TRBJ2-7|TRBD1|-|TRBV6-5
CASIGGTGFYEQYF
TGTGCCAGCATTGGTGGGACAGGGTTCTACGAGCAGTACTTC
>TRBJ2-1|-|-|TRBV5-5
CASSWAGPEQFF
TGTGCCAGCAGCTGGGCGGGACCTGAGCAGTTCTTC
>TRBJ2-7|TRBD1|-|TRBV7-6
CASSSGTDFPYEQYF
TGTGCCAGCAGCTCCGGGACAGATTTTCCCTACGAGCAGTACTTC
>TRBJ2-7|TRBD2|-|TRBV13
CASSLSGSASYEQYF
TGTGCCAGCAGCTTGAGCGGGAGTGCTTCCTACGAGCAGTACTTC
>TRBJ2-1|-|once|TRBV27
CASSLLAYRPAGGNEQFF
TGTGCCAGCAGTTTATTAGCGTATCGCCCAGCGGGTGGCAATGAGCAGTTCTTC
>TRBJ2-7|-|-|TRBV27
CASSPQGSGSYEQYF
TGTGCCAGCAGTCCCCAGGGTAGCGGCTCCTACGAGCAGTACTTC
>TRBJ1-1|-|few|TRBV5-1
CASSPGDTEAFF
TGCGCCAGCAGCCCAGGTGACACTGAAGCTTTCTTT
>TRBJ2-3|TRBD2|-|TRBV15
CATSSETSGVDTQYF
TGTGCCACCAGCAGTGAGACTAGCGGAGTAGATACGCAGTATTTT
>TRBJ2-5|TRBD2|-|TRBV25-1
CASSEGGELAGEETQYF
TGTGCCAGCAGTGAAGGGGGGGAACTAGCGGGAGAAGAGACCCAGTACTTC